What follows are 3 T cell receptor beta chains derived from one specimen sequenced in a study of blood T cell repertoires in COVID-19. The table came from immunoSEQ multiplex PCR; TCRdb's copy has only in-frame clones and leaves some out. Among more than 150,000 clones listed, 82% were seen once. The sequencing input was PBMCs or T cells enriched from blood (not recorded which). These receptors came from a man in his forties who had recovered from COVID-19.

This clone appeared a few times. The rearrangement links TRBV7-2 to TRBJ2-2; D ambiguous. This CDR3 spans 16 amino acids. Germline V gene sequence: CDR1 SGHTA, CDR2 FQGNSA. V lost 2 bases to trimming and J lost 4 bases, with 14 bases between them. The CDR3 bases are TGTGCCAGCAGCTTAATAAGCCCCACCATCACCGGGGAGCTGTTTTTT. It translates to CASSLISPTITGELFF.

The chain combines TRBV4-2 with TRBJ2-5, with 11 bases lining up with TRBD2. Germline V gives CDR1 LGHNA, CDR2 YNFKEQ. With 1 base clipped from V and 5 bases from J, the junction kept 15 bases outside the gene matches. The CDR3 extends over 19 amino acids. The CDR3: CASSQGIPTSGVEGETQYF. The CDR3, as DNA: TGTGCCAGCAGCCAAGGAATCCCGACTAGCGGGGTAGAAGGGGAGACCCAGTACTTC.

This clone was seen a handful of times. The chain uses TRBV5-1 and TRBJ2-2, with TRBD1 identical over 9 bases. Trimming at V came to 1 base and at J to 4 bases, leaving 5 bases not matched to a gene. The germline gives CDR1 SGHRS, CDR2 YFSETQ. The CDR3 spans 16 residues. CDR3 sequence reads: CASSLLGQGTTGELFF. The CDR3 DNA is TGCGCCAGCAGCTTGCTAGGACAGGGGACCACCGGGGAGCTGTTTTTT.